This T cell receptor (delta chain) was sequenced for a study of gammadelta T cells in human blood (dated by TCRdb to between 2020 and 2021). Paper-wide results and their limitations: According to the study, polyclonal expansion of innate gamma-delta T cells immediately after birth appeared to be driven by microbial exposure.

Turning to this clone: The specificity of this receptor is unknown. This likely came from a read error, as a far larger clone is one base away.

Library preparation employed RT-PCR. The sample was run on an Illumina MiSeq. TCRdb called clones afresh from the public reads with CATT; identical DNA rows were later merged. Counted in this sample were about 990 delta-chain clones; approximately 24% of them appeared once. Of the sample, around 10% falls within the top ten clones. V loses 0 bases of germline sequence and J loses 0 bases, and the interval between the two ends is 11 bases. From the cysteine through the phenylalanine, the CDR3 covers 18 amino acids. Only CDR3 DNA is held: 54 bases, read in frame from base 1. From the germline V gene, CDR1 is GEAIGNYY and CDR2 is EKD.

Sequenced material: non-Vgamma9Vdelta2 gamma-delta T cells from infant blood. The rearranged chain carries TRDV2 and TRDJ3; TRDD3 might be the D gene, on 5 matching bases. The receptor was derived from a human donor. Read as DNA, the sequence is TGTGCCTGTGACACCGGGGGTACGAGCTCCTGGGACACCCGACAGATGTTTTTC. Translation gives CACDTGGTSSWDTRQMFF.